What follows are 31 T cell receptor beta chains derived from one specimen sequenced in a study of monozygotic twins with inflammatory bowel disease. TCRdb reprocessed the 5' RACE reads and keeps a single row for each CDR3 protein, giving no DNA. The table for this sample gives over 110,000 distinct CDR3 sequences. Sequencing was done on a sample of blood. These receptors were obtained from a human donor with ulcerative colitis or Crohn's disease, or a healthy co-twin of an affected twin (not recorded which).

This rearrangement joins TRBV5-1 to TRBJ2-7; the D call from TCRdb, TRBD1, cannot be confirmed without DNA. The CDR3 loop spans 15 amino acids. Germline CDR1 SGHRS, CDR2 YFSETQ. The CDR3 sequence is CASSLAGDGNSEQYF.

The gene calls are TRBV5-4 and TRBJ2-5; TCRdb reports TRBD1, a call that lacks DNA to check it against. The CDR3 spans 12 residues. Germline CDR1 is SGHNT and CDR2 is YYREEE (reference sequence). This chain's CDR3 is CASNRNRETQYF.

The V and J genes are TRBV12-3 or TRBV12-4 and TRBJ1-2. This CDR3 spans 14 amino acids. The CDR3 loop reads CASSLMTANYGYTF.

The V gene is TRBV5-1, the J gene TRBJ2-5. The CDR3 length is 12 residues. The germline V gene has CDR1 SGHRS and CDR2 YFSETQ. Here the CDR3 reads CASREYQETQYF.

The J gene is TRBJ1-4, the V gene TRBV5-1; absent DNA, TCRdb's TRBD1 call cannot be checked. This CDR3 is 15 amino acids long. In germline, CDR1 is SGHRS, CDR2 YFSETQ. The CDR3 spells CASSRGGQGNEKLFF.

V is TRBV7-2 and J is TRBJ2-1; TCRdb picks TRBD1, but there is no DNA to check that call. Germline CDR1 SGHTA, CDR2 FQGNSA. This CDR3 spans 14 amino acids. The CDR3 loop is CASAEGGSKNEQFF.

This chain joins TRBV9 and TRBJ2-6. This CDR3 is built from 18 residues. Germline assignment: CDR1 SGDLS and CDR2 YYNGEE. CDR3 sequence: CASSVDSYTGTGANVLTF.

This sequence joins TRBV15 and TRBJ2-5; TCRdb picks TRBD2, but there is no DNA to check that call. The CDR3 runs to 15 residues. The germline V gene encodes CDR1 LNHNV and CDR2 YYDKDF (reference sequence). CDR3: CDTSGRGGSGETQYF.

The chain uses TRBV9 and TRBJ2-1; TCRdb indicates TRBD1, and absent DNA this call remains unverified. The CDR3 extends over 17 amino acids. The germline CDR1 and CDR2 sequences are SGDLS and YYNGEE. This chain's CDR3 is CASSAPNLAGDYNEQFF.

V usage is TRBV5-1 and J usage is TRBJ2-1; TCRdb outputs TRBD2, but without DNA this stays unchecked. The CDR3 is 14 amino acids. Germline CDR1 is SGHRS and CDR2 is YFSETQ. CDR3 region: CASSLISGGNEQFF.

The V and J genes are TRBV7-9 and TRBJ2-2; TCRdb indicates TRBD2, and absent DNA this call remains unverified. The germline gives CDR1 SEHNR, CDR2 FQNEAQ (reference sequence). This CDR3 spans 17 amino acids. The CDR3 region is CASSPLLLAVNTGELFF.

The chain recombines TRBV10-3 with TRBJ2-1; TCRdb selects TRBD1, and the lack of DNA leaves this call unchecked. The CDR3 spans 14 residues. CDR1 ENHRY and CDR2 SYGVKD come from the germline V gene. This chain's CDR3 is CAISTGVSYNEQFF.

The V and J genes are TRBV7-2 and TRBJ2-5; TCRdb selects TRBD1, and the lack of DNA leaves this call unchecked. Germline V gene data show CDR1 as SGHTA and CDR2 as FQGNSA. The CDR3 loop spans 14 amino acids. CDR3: CASSRGQGGETQYF.

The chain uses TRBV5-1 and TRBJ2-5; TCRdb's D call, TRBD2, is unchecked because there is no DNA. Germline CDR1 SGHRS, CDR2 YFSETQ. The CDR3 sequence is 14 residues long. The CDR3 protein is CASSLTSGQETQYF.

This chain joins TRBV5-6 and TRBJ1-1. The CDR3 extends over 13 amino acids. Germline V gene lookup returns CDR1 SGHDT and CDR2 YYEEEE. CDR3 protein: CASSLYGVREAFF.

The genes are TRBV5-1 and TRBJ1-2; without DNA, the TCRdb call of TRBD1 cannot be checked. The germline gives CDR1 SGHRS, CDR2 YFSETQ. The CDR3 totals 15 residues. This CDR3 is CASSLQRGRDYGYTF.

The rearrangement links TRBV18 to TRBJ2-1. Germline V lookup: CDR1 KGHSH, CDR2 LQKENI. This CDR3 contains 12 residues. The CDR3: CASSPYIDERFF.

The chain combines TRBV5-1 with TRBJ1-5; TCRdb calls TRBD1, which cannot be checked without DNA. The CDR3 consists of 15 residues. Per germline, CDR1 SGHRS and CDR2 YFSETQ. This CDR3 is CASSEGQGNNQPQHF.

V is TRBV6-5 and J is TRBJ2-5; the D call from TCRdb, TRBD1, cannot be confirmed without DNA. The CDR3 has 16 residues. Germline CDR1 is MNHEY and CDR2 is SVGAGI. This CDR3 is CASSYLAGAEGETQYF.

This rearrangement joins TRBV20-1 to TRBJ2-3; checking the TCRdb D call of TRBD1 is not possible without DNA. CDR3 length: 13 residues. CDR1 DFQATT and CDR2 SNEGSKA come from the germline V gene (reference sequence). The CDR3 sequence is CSPRTGSTDTQYF.

The CDR3 region is CATTPGLYNEQFF. The V and J genes are TRBV15 and TRBJ2-1; there is no DNA to check the TCRdb D call of TRBD2. Germline loops: CDR1 LNHNV, CDR2 YYDKDF (reference sequence). This CDR3 has 13 residues.

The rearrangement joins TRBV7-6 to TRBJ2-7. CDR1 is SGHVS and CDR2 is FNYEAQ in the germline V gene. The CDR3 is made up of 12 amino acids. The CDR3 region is CASSLHSYEQYF.

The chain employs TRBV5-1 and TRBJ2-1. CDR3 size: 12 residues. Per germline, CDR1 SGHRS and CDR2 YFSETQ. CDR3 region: CASSSRYNEQFF. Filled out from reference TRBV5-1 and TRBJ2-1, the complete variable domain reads KAGVTQTPRYLIKTRGQQVTLSCSPISGHRSVSWYQQTPGQGLQFLFEYFSETQRNKGNFPGRFSGRQFSNSRSEMNVSTLELGDSALYLCASSSRYNEQFFGPGTRLTVL.

The CDR3 here is CSARVREGQPQHF. The chain joins TRBV20-1 to TRBJ1-5. Germline V gene lookup returns CDR1 DFQATT and CDR2 SNEGSKA (reference sequence). The CDR3 has 13 amino acids.

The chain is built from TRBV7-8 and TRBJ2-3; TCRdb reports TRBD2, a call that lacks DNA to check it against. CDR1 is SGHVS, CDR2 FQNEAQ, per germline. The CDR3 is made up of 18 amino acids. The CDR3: CASSWISGAQVGTDTQYF.

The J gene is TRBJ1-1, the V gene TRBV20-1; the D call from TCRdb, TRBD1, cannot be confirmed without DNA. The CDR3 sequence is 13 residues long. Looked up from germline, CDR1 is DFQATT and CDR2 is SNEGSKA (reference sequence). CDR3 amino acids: CSAWTGGWTEAFF.

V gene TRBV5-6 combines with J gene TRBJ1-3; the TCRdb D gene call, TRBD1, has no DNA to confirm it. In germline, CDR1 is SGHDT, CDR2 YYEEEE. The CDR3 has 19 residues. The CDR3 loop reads CASSLVVDRWRVSGNTIYF.

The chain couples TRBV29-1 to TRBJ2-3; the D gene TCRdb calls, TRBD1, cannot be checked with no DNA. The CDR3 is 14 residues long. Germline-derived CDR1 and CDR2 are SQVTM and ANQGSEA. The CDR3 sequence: CSAGQVRVTDTQYF.

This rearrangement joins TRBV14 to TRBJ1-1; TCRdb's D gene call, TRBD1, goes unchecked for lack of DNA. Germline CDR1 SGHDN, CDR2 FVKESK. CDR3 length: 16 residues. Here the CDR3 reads CASSRPGTGLNTEAFF.

The CDR3 sequence is CSAPPAGGPYNEQFF. This chain uses TRBV20-1 with TRBJ2-1. The germline gives CDR1 DFQATT, CDR2 SNEGSKA (reference sequence). This CDR3 spans 15 amino acids.

The CDR3 spells CASSLWSGTQQETQYF. The rearrangement joins TRBV7-2 to TRBJ2-5; TCRdb picks TRBD1, but there is no DNA to check that call. Germline V gives CDR1 SGHTA, CDR2 FQGNSA. This CDR3 region has 16 residues.